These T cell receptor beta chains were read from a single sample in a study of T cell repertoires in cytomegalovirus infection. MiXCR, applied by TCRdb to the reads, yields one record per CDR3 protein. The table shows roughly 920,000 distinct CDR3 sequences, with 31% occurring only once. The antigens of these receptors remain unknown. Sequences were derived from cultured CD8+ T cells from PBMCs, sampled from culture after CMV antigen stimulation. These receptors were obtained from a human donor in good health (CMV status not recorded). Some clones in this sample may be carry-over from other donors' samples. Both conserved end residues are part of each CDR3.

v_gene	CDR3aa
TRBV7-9	CASSLAPAGDSPYYEQYF
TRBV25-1	CASKDRGNTGELFF
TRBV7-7	CASSLLSGGTDTQYF
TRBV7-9	CASSPPLDIERYTF
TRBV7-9	CASSLDAGSGNTIYF
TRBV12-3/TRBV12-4	CASTQIMTDFYGYTF
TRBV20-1	CSAMNRAYEQYF
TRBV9	CASSVAGVGDGYTF
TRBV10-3	CAISESTYSSTEAFF
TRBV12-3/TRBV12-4	CASSGLRPYEQYF
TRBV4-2	CASSQDWTVKGYNSPLHF
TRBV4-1	CASSHLDRHSF
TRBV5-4	CASSSGGERGSSYNEQFF
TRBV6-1	CASSPVGQGIRDYYGYTF
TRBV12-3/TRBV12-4	CASSLRGGPWETQYF
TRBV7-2	CASSPDGQSNEKLFF
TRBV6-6	CASTTDRVSGYTF
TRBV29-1	CSVPSMGGTGGDGYTF
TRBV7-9	CASTVGAEAFF
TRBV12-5	CASASRDRGPLKDIQYF
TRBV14	CASSHSAGGVTDTQYF
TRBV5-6	CASHEDRRVRDGYTF
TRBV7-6	CASSADRGSTTEAFF
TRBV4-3	CASSQDRENTEAFF
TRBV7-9	CASSLGGGNRDEQFF
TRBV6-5	CASAGGIGANVLTF
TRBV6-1	CASSARDRSTDTQYF
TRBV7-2	CASSPVGGRLGNEQFF
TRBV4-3	CASSNGHGEHNEQFF
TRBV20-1	CSARDLRGDETQYF
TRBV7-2	CASSLMGLYGETQYF
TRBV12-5	CASGDREKGYTF
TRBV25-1	CASSGSSEAFF
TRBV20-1	CSARSRDRDYNEQFF
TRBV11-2	CASSLDRRGFYNEQFF
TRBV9	CASAESGWNTGELFF
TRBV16	CASSQSGGELFF
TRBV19	CASRTSAGGDYGYTF
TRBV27	CASSPDRLAGRNEQFF
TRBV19	CASTWVEGTEYSNQPQHF
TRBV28	CASSRRLGKNIQYF
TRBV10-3	CAISESILGAGDNEQFF
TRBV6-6	CASSRDRERGGYTF
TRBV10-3	CAISDQTSGGITGELFF
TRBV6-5	CASTFGWGTEAFF
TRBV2	CASRPVEGLYEQYF
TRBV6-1	CASSEGQWNEQFF
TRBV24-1	CATRGGSYNEQFF
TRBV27	CASSLDGNFDYNEQFF
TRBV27	CASSFSRTTYGYTF
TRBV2	CASSEASERRETQYF
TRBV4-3	CASSQARGLNTEAFF
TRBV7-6	CASSPLFGQARTNEKLFF
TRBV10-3	CAISVPEQETQYF
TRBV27	CASSPRTGSSYNSPLHF
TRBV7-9	CASSLAVGVSYNEQFF
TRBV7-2	CASIRGDRGSVEQYF